These T cell receptor beta chains were read from a single sample in a study of blood T cells in healthy people across ages. MiXCR was run by TCRdb on the 5' RACE reads, yielding one entry per CDR3 protein. The data show approximately 880,000 distinct CDR3 sequences, with roughly 43% seen just once and under 15% held by the top ten. The sequenced sample was blood. These receptors originate from a man aged 25-45 years in good health. CDR3s include the opening cysteine and the closing phenylalanine or tryptophan. D genes are given only for firm matches. The listing skips clone size in some rows; elsewhere it reads once, few, many or a size class.

clone size	D gene	V gene	J gene	CDR3 DNA	CDR3 protein
few	TRBD1	TRBV20-1	TRBJ1-6	TGCAGTGCTCAGGGACAGAGCTCCTATAATTCACCCCTCCACTTT	CSAQGQSSYNSPLHF
many	TRBD2	TRBV25-1	TRBJ2-5	TGTGCCAGCAGTGAATCCCTAGCGGGGGTAGGAGAGACCCAGTACTTC	CASSESLAGVGETQYF
NA	TRBD2	TRBV27	TRBJ2-1	TGTGCCAACGACCCACCTGGTGGGACTAGCGGGAACTCCTACAATGAGCAGTTCTTC	CANDPPGGTSGNSYNEQFF
few	TRBD1	TRBV10-3	TRBJ2-1	TGTGCCATCAGGGAACCGGGACAGGGGGGAAATGAGCAGTTCTTC	CAIREPGQGGNEQFF
few	NA	TRBV28	TRBJ2-5	TGTGCCAGCAGTTTCCATGGCCTACCGGGCCAAGAGACCCAGTACTTC	CASSFHGLPGQETQYF
NA	NA	TRBV19	TRBJ2-3	TGTGCCAGTAGGAGTACCGGGGTAGGCAAAGATACGCAGTATTTT	CASRSTGVGKDTQYF
NA	NA	TRBV5-1	TRBJ1-2	TGCGCCAGCACCTCAGCAGGCCCTAGTGGCTACACCTTC	CASTSAGPSGYTF
NA	NA	TRBV6-5	TRBJ2-2	TGTGCCAGCACCGCAGGGGGGGGCTTGAACACCGGGGAGCTGTTTTTT	CASTAGGGLNTGELFF
NA	NA	TRBV20-1	TRBJ2-3	TGCAGTGCTAGAGATTACAGGGAGGTCACAGATACGAAGTATTTT	CSARDYREVTDTKYF
NA	TRBD1	TRBV27	TRBJ2-7	TGTGCCAGCAGTTACGGACAGGGGGTAGAATCCGAGCGGTACTTC	CASSYGQGVESERYF
NA	NA	TRBV12-3/TRBV12-4	TRBJ2-3	TGTGCCAGCGCCCTGGGCGCTACCGCAGATACGCAGTATTTT	CASALGATADTQYF
many	TRBD1	TRBV7-3	TRBJ1-2	TGTGCCAGCAGCTTGGGGACGACAGGGGGCGGCTACACCTTC	CASSLGTTGGGYTF
few	TRBD1	TRBV28	TRBJ1-2	TGTGCCAGCAGGGCCAGGGGGGGCGGGTATGGCTACACCTTC	CASRARGGGYGYTF
few	NA	TRBV2	TRBJ1-1	TGTGCCAGCCTCACTCGGGGGCCGGGGACTGAAGCTTTCTTT	CASLTRGPGTEAFF
NA	NA	TRBV20-1	TRBJ1-2	TGCAGTGCTAGAGATGAGGAAGGGAACTATGGCTACACCTTC	CSARDEEGNYGYTF
once	NA	TRBV6-5	TRBJ1-3	TGTGCCAGCAGACAGGGCACTGGAAACACCATATATTTT	CASRQGTGNTIYF
NA	NA	TRBV12-3/TRBV12-4	TRBJ1-2	TGTGCCAGCAGTGGGGTTAGGGTTAACTATGGCTACACCTTC	CASSGVRVNYGYTF
few	NA	TRBV3-1	TRBJ1-2	TGTGCCAGCAGCCAAGATCGGAGCGTCGGCTACACCTTC	CASSQDRSVGYTF
NA	NA	TRBV7-9	TRBJ2-7	TGTGCCAACAGCTTACTACTCGGGGGCGCGTTGCACGAGCAGTACTTC	CANSLLLGGALHEQYF
NA	TRBD2	TRBV2	TRBJ2-7	TGTGCCAGCAGTGAAGGGCGGGGGGATCGCGAGCAGTACTTC	CASSEGRGDREQYF
NA	NA	TRBV5-1	TRBJ1-2	TGCGCCAGCAGCCCAGAGGGTTCAGGGAGTGGCTACACCTTC	CASSPEGSGSGYTF
once	NA	TRBV2	TRBJ1-5	TGTGCCAGCGGCCAATCTCAGCCCCAGCATTTT	CASGQSQPQHF
NA	NA	TRBV3-1	TRBJ2-3	TGTGCCAGCAGCCAAGCCGGGGAGGCAGATACGCAGTATTTT	CASSQAGEADTQYF
few	NA	TRBV12-3/TRBV12-4	TRBJ2-6	TGTGCCAGCAGTTTAGGCCGACTGGGCTCTGGGGCCAACGTCCTGACTTTC	CASSLGRLGSGANVLTF
NA	TRBD1	TRBV28	TRBJ2-7	TGTGCCAGCAGTCACAGGGGGCGGTACGAGCAGTACTTC	CASSHRGRYEQYF
NA	NA	TRBV4-1	TRBJ2-3	TGCGCCAGCAGCCAAGATGGGGCCAACCCTTACACAGATACGCAGTATTTT	CASSQDGANPYTDTQYF
few	NA	TRBV6-1	TRBJ2-6	TGTGCCAGCAGTCATTGGACAGAAACAGAACACGTATACTCTGGGGCCAACGTCCTGACTTTC	CASSHWTETEHVYSGANVLTF
NA	NA	TRBV11-3	TRBJ2-5	TGTGCCAGCAGCTTCGGTTACTTTGGCGAAGGGGAGACCCAGTACTTC	CASSFGYFGEGETQYF
NA	NA	TRBV29-1	TRBJ2-7	TGCAGCGTTGAAGCGGACACCTACGAGCAGTACTTC	CSVEADTYEQYF
NA	NA	TRBV4-1	TRBJ2-7	TGCGCCAGCAGCCAAGATCCGAACAGGGCCTACGAGCAGTACTTC	CASSQDPNRAYEQYF
NA	NA	TRBV27	TRBJ1-1	TGTGCCAGCGGTAAGGACGCCGTTGAGTCTGAAGCTTTCTTT	CASGKDAVESEAFF
NA	NA	TRBV6-2/TRBV6-3	TRBJ2-7	TGTGCCAGCAGTTATCAAGGGGAACTCTACGAGCAGTACTTC	CASSYQGELYEQYF
NA	NA	TRBV28	TRBJ2-5	TGTGCCAGCAGCCCGTCCATCGGGGGGCGTTTGCGTGAGCAGTACTTC	CASSPSIGGRLREQYF
NA	NA	TRBV7-2	TRBJ2-5	TGTGCCAGCAGCTTAGCGCTAGTAGAAGAGACCCAGTACTTC	CASSLALVEETQYF
NA	NA	TRBV7-3	TRBJ2-2	TGTGCCAGCAGCTTATTTGGCACCGCGAACACCGGGGAGCTGTTTTTT	CASSLFGTANTGELFF
NA	TRBD1	TRBV9	TRBJ2-2	TGTGCCAGCAGCGTAGGAGCAGGGACAGACCGATACACCGGGGAGCTGTTTTTT	CASSVGAGTDRYTGELFF
few	TRBD1	TRBV15	TRBJ2-1	TGTGCCACCAGCTTACGACAGGGTTACAATGAGCAGTTCTTC	CATSLRQGYNEQFF
few	TRBD1	TRBV27	TRBJ1-4	TGTGCCAGCAGCCTACACCCAACAGGGGGTAATGAAAAACTGTTTTTT	CASSLHPTGGNEKLFF
NA	NA	TRBV12-3/TRBV12-4	TRBJ2-5	TGTGCCAGCAGCCAGGGACGGGCGGAGACCCAGTACTTC	CASSQGRAETQYF
NA	TRBD2	TRBV7-2	TRBJ2-3	TGTGCCAGCAGCCTCCCTGCGGGACCCCGGGACTACCGTCCTACGGATACGCAGTATTTT	CASSLPAGPRDYRPTDTQYF
NA	NA	TRBV30	TRBJ1-2	TGTGCCTGGAAACTGACTGGGGACGGGAGCCCCCCCTATGGCTACACCTTC	CAWKLTGDGSPPYGYTF
NA	TRBD2	TRBV9	TRBJ2-7	TGTGCCAGCAGCCTTACGTGGACTAGCGGTTACAATGAGCAGTACTTC	CASSLTWTSGYNEQYF